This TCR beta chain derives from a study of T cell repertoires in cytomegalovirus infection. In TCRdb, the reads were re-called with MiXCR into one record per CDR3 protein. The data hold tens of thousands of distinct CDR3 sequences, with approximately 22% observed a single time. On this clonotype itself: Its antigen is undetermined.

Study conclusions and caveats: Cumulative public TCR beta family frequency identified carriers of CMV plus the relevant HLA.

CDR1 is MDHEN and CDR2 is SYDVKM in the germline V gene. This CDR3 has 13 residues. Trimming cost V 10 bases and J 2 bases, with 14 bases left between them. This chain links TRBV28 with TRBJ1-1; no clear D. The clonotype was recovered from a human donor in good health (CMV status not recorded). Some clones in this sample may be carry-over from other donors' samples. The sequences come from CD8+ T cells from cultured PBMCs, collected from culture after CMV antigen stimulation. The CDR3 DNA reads TGTGCCACCCAGATTTATGACAACACTGAAGCTTTCTTT. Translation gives CATQIYDNTEAFF.